This TCR beta chain was captured in a study of OX40 agonist ivuxolimab in advanced cancers. In the study overall: Patients took ivuxolimab, an agonistic anti-OX40 (CD134) antibody.

The CDR3 runs to 13 residues. The germline CDR1 and CDR2 sequences are LGHNA and YSLEER. V gave up 0 bases and J gave up 8 bases, with 8 bases separating them. Study observations and caveats: In CD8+ T cells, expanded clones were on average more numerous than in CD4+.

Profiling relied on immunoSEQ multiplex PCR, and the TCRdb table lists in-frame clones only, not all of them. The sample has around 43,000 clones, more than 75% seen once. A word on this clone: Its matching antigen is unknown.

Source: CD4+ or CD8+ T cells sorted from blood, taken in a trial of the OX40 agonist ivuxolimab. J is TRBJ2-1 and V is TRBV4-3, with no clear D. The receptor comes from an adult with an advanced solid tumor such as melanoma, head and neck, liver or kidney cancer. This chain's CDR3 is CASSQDIEDEQFF. For the CDR3, the DNA is TGCGCCAGCAGCCAAGATATCGAGGATGAGCAGTTCTTC.